This TCR beta chain stems from a study of radiotherapy plus CTLA-4 blockade in lung cancer. At the level of the study: About a sixth of enrolled patients responded objectively, and 31% had disease control. General study points: TCR clones originating in tumors grew in number in blood after radiotherapy plus ipilimumab.

A remark on this clone: The antigen is not known.

The CDR3 sequence is 17 residues long. Trimming removed 4 bases from V and 8 bases from J; junction bases left unmatched: 9. Per the germline V gene, CDR1 is MGHRA and CDR2 is YSYEKL. Generated by immunoSEQ multiplex PCR, the TCRdb table keeps only in-frame clones and is missing some. The sample has 75,000 or so clones; more than 75% are singletons. This clonotype originated in a human donor with non-small cell lung cancer who had a complete response to radiotherapy plus ipilimumab. The sequenced sample was peripheral blood, obtained from a patient treated with radiotherapy plus ipilimumab. The gene calls are TRBV4-1 and TRBJ2-1; 15 nucleotides agree with TRBD2. This CDR3 is CASSPPRTSGRGHEQFF. The CDR3 DNA sequence: TGCGCCAGCAGCCCACCCCGGACTAGCGGGAGGGGCCATGAGCAGTTCTTC.